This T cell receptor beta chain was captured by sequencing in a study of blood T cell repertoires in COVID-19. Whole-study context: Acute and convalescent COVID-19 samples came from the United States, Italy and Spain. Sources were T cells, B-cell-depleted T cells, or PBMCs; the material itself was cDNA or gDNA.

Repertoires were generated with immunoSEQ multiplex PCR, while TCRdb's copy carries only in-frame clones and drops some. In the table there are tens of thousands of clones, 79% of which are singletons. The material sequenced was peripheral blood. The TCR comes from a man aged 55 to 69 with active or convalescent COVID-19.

CDR3 in amino acids: CASSERETGEQFF. The CDR3 nucleotides read TGCGCCAGCAGTGAGAGGGAAACGGGGGAGCAGTTCTTC. V usage is TRBV10-1 and J usage is TRBJ2-1, with D possibly being TRBD2 (5 bases). The germline V gene has CDR1 WNHNN and CDR2 SYGVQD (reference sequence). The CDR3 spans 13 residues. V shed 2 bases and J shed 10 bases, with 12 bases lying between them.